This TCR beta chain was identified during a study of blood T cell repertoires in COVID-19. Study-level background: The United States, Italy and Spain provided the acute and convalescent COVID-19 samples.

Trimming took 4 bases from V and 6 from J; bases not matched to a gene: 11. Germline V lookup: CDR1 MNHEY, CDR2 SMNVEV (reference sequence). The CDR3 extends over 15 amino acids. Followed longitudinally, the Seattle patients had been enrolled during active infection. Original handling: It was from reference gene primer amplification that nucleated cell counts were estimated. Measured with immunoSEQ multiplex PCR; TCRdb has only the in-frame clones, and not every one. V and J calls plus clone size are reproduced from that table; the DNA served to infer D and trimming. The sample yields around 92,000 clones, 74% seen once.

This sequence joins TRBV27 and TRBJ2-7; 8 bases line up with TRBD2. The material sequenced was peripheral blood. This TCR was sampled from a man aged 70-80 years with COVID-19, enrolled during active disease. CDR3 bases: TGTGCCAGCAGTTCCCTTTTGGCGGGAGGTGGCGAGCAGTACTTC. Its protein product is CASSSLLAGGGEQYF.